This T cell receptor (beta chain) was sequenced for a study of somatic mutations in cytotoxic T cells in rheumatoid arthritis. TCRdb's table, derived via immunoSEQ multiplex PCR, lists solely in-frame clones and lacks some. Of roughly 15,000 clones in the sample, about four fifths were seen once. In regard to this clone: Its antigen is unidentified.

This CDR3 comprises 15 residues. From germline, CDR1 is SGHAT and CDR2 FQNNGV. Trimming took off 1 base at V and 0 bases at J, with 7 bases between the two ends. Study-level results: Healthy controls showed no age-related rise in CD8+ clonality, whereas rheumatoid arthritis patients did.

This clonotype was obtained from an adult with rheumatoid arthritis. V is TRBV11-2 and J is TRBJ2-1, with D tentatively TRBD2 (5 bases). Sequencing was performed on CD8+ T cells sorted from blood. The CDR3, as DNA: TGTGCCAGCAGCTTAGGGGAGTTCTCCTACAATGAGCAGTTCTTC. Translated: CASSLGEFSYNEQFF.